This TCR beta chain was captured by sequencing in a study of T cell responses to AZD1222 COVID-19 vaccine. Study-level findings and limits: There were repertoire samples only from the period after the peak T cell response.

The germline CDR1 and CDR2 sequences are SGHVS and FQNEAQ. CDR3 length: 14 residues. V lost 3 bases and J 2 bases, leaving 10 bases between the germline ends. As to this clone: Its antigen is still unknown.

Here immunoSEQ multiplex PCR was the method, and the copy in TCRdb shows in-frame clones only, minus some. The sample consists of roughly 140,000 clones, 75% to 90% of them appearing once. This TCR was recovered from an adult who had recovered from COVID-19. The material was peripheral blood, obtained after recovery from COVID-19. V gene TRBV7-8 combines with J gene TRBJ1-2, with a possible D match to TRBD1 (6 bases). This chain's CDR3 is CASSLITGNYGYTF. In DNA, the CDR3 is TGTGCCAGCAGCTTGATAACAGGGAACTATGGCTACACCTTC.